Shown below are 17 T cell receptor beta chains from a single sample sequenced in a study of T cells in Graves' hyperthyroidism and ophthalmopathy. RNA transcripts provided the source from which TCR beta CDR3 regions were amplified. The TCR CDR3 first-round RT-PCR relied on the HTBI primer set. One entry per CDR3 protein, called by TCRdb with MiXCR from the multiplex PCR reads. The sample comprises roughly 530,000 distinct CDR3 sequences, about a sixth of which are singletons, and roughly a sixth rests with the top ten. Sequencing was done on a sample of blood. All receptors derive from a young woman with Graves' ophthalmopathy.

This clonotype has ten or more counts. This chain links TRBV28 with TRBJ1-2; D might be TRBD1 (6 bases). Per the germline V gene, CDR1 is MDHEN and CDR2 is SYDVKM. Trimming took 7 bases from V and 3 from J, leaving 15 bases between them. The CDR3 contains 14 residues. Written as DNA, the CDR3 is TGTGCCAGCACCCCGCTTGGGGGCCACTATGGCTACACCTTC. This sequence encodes CASTPLGGHYGYTF.

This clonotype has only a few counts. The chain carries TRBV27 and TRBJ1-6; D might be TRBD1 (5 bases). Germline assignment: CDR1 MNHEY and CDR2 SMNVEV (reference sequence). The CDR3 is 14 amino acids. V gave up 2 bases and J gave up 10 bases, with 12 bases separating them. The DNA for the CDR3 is TGTGCCAGCAGTTTACGGGGGTTAGAATCACCCCTCCACTTT. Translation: CASSLRGLESPLHF.

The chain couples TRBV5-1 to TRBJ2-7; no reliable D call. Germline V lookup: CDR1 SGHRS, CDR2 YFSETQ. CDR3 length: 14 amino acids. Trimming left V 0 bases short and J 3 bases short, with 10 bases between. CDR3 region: CASSLELSGYEQYF. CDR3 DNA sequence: TGCGCCAGCAGCTTGGAACTATCTGGCTACGAGCAGTACTTC.

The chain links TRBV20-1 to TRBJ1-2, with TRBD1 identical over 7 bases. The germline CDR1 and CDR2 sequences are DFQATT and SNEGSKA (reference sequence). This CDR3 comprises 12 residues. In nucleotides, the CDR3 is TGCACCATTGGGGACAGTCTAAGGGGCTACACCTTC. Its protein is CTIGDSLRGYTF.

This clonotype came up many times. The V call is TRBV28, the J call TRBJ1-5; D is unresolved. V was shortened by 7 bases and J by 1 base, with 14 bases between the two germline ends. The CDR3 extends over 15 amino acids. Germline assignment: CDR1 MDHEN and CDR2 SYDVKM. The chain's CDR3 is CASNGPSGSNQPQHF. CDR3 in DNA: TGTGCCAGCAATGGGCCATCGGGCAGCAATCAGCCCCAGCATTTT.

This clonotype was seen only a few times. The CDR3 coding sequence is TGTGCCAGCAGTGTTAGCAGGGATCTCGGGACCGGGGAGCTGTTTTTT. The encoded protein is CASSVSRDLGTGELFF. The V and J genes are TRBV6-1 and TRBJ2-2; D may be TRBD1 (5 bases). V was cut by 4 bases and J by 5 bases, with 17 bases left in between. Per germline, CDR1 MNHNS and CDR2 SASEGT. This CDR3 is 16 amino acids long.

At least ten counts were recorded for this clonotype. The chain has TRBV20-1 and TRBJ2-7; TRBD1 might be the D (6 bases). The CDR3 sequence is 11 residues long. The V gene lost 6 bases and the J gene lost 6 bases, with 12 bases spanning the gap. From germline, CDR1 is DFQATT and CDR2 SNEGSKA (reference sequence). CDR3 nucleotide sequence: TGCAGTGCAGATACAGGGACCGAGCAGTACTTC. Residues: CSADTGTEQYF.

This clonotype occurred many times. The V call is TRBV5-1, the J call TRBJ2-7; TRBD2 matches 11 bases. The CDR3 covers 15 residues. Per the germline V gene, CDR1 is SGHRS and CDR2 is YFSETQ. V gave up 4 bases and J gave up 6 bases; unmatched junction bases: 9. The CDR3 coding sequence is TGCGCCAGCAGCAATATAGCGGGAGGGCCTGCCGAGCAGTACTTC. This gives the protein CASSNIAGGPAEQYF.

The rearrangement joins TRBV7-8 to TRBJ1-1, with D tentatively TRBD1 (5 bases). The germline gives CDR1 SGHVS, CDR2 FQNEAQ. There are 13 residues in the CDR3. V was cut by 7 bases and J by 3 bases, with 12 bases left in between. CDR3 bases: TGTGCCAGCAAAAATAGGGGTGACACTGAAGCTTTCTTT. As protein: CASKNRGDTEAFF. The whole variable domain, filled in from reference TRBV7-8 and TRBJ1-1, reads GAGVSQSPRYKVAKRGQDVALRCDPISGHVSLFWYQQALGQGPEFLTYFQNEAQLDKSGLPSDRFFAERPEGSVSTLKIQRTQQEDSAVYLCASKNRGDTEAFFGQGTRLTVV.

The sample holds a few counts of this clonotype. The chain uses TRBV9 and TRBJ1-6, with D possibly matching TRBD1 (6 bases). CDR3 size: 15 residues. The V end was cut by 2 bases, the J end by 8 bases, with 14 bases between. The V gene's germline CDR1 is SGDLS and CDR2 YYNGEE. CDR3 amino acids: CASSVGGQSHSPLHF. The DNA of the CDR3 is TGTGCCAGCAGCGTTGGAGGACAGTCTCATTCACCCCTCCACTTT.

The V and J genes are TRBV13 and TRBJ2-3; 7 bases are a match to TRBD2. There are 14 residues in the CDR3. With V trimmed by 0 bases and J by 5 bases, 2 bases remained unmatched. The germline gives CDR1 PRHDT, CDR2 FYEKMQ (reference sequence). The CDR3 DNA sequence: TGTGCCAGCAGCTTAGGGTGGGAGGGAGATACGCAGTATTTT. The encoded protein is CASSLGWEGDTQYF.

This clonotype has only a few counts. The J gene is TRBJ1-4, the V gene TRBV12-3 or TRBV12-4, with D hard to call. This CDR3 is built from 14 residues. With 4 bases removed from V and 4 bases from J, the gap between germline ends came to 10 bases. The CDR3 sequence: CASSSRQFNEKLFF. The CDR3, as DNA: TGTGCCAGCAGTTCGAGGCAGTTTAATGAAAAACTGTTTTTT.

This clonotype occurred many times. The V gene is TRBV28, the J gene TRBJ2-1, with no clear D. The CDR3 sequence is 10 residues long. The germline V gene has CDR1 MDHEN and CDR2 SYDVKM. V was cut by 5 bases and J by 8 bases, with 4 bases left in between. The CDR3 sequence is CASSNDEQFF. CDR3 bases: TGTGCCAGCAGTAATGATGAGCAGTTCTTC.

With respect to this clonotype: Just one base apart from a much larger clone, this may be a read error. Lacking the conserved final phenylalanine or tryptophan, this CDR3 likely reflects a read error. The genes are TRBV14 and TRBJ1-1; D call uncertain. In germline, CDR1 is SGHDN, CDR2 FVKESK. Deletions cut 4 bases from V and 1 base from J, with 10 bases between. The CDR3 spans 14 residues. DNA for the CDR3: TGTGCCAGCAGCCCGGGAATCTGGAACACTGAAGCTTTCGTT. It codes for CASSPGIWNTEAFV.

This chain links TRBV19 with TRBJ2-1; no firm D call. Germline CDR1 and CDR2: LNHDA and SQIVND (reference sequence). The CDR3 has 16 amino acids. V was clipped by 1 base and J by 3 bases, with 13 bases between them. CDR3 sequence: CASSIGPKLGYNEQFF. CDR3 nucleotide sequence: TGTGCCAGTAGTATAGGCCCTAAGCTGGGCTACAATGAGCAGTTCTTC.

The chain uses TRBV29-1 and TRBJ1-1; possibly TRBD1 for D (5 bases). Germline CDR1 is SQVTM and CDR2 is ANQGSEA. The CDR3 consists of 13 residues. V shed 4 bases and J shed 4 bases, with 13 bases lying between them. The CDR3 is CSVGDGPGTEAFF. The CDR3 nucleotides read TGCAGCGTTGGGGACGGGCCCGGCACTGAAGCTTTCTTT.

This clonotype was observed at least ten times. The CDR3 protein is CSAPFRGSRVDTQYF. The DNA of the CDR3 is TGCAGTGCCCCCTTTCGCGGGAGTCGTGTAGATACGCAGTATTTT. The chain joins TRBV20-1 to TRBJ2-3; 7 bases fit TRBD2. After removal of 6 bases from V and 5 bases from J, the junction contained 14 bases not matched to a gene. Germline-derived CDR1 and CDR2 are DFQATT and SNEGSKA (reference sequence). This CDR3 contains 15 residues.